This T cell receptor (beta chain) was retrieved from a study of OX40 agonist ivuxolimab in advanced cancers. Anyone with autoimmune disease history or systemic immunosuppression was excluded. Peripheral blood came from all dose cohorts at three timepoints. Study-wide results and limits: CD8+ T cells (on average) carried more expanded clones than CD4+ T cells. In the expanded peripheral T cells, antigen specificity was never determined.

Produced via immunoSEQ multiplex PCR; TCRdb's table is partial and in-frame only. This table has 70,000 or so clones, nearly 90% appearing once. This clone was recorded once. Antigen unknown. CDR1 is SGHTA, CDR2 FQGNSA, per germline. The CDR3 totals 16 residues. The V gene end was trimmed by 5 bases and the J gene end by 5 bases; junction bases not matched to a gene: 14. Sequencing was performed on CD4+ or CD8+ T cells sorted from blood, taken in a trial of the OX40 agonist ivuxolimab. This sequence was found in an adult with an advanced solid tumor such as melanoma, head and neck, liver or kidney cancer. V and J are TRBV7-2 and TRBJ2-7, with TRBD1 identical over 8 bases. Written as DNA, the CDR3 is TGTGCCAGCAGCCCTAAAGGGACAGGAAGAAGCCACGAGCAGTACTTC. Translating it yields CASSPKGTGRSHEQYF.